This TCR beta chain is drawn from a study of response to subunit inactivated influenza vaccine. V was shortened by 0 bases and J by 5 bases, with 20 bases between the two germline ends. Germline CDR1 SGHTA, CDR2 FQGNSA. The CDR3 has 18 residues. This clonotype was recorded a few times. Antigen unknown. Study findings and constraints: Each seasonal flu vaccination may recruit only limited new T cells, authors suggested.

From the RT-PCR reads, TCRdb called clonotypes with MiXCR, one entry per CDR3 protein. The table has about 700,000 distinct CDR3 sequences, around 15% seen once; the top ten hold 7.5% to 8%. The sample consisted of PBMCs from blood, taken around two weeks before vaccination. The rearrangement joins TRBV7-2 to TRBJ2-1; tentatively, D is TRBD2 (6 bases). This TCR was sampled from a man aged 45-60 years who received an inactivated influenza vaccine. The CDR3 sequence is CASSLAVLSGPAHNEQFF. CDR3 DNA: TGTGCCAGCAGCTTAGCGGTTTTGAGCGGGCCCGCCCACAATGAGCAGTTCTTC.